Only one count was recorded for the clone carrying this T cell receptor (beta chain). The data are from a study of T cell responses to AZD1222 COVID-19 vaccine. This CDR3 comprises 15 residues. Trimming shortened V by 7 bases and J by 0 bases, and 15 bases separated the two germline ends. CDR1 and CDR2 from the germline V gene are LNHDA and SQIVND (reference sequence). Here immunoSEQ multiplex PCR was the method, and the copy in TCRdb shows in-frame clones only, minus some. This sample has fewer than 140,000 clones, with roughly 88% found just once. The TCR sequence derives from an adult in good health. The J gene is TRBJ1-1, the V gene TRBV19, with D possibly TRBD1 on 5 matching bases. Sequenced material: peripheral blood, taken on day 0 of AZD1222 vaccination. CDR3 loop: CASTLSQGLNTEAFF. Here the CDR3 DNA reads TGTGCCAGTACCTTAAGCCAGGGCCTGAACACTGAAGCTTTCTTT.